The present T cell receptor beta chain was sequenced within a study of spatial heterogeneity in lung cancer. One entry per CDR3 protein results from TCRdb running MiXCR on the 5' RACE reads. Of under 75,000 distinct CDR3 sequences listed, more than 7% are singletons. Trimming took 8 bases from V and 3 from J, leaving 10 bases between them. The CDR3 covers 12 residues. In germline, CDR1 is LNHDA, CDR2 SQIVND (reference sequence). Time point in this sample: sample taken at primary tumor resection. Sequencing covered unsorted whole RNA taken from tumor, nontumor lung or frozen PBMC. This clonotype was sampled from a female donor with early-stage non-small cell lung cancer. This material consisted of PBMCs, taken at surgery. This chain links TRBV19 with TRBJ1-1; D unresolved. CDR3: CASSMGYTEAFF. In DNA form, the CDR3 reads TGTGCCAGTTCCATGGGTTACACTGAAGCTTTCTTT.